A selection of T cell receptor beta chains follows, all from one sample in a study of blood T cell repertoires in COVID-19. TCRdb's copy holds only in-frame clones and misses some; the assay was immunoSEQ multiplex PCR. The table includes about 180,000 clones, roughly 86% detected once. Sample: peripheral blood. Receptor source: a man aged 35-49 years with active or convalescent COVID-19. The CDR3 runs from the conserved cysteine through the conserved F or W. Not every row has a clone size; where given, it reads once, few, many or a size class.

TRBJ1-4	once	TRBV24-1	CATSETGGPNEKLFF
TRBJ1-2	NA	TRBV30	CAWNAGAYYGYTF
TRBJ1-4	once	TRBV27	CASSFPAGTHEKLFF
TRBJ2-2	once	TRBV2	CASSGPVPTGELFF
TRBJ1-5	once	TRBV30	CAWSAYWGDQPQHF
TRBJ2-7	NA	TRBV7-2	CASSSDGSGGSYEQYF
TRBJ1-3	once	TRBV5-1	CASSLDRGRDTIYF
TRBJ1-2	NA	TRBV3-1/TRBV3-2	CASSQSTVTNYGYTF
TRBJ2-1	NA	TRBV6-5	CASMQGYNEQFF
TRBJ2-3	NA	TRBV2	CASSVDRGTDTQYF
TRBJ1-2	once	TRBV3-1/TRBV3-2	CASSHSGGTGYGYTF
TRBJ1-2	NA	TRBV5-1	CASSPDRANYGYTF
TRBJ2-4	once	TRBV28	CASRWRQLEALAKNIQYF
TRBJ2-7	NA	TRBV10-1	CASQFPLEGEQYF
TRBJ1-2	once	TRBV28	CASSSLGVTINYGYTF
TRBJ2-2	NA	TRBV4-2	CASSQSGTGNTGELFF
TRBJ1-2	once	TRBV5-1	CASSLGGGGHNYGYTF
TRBJ2-5	NA	TRBV10-3	CAISSDRPGHPQETQYF
TRBJ2-7	NA	TRBV29-1	CSVVQGEYEQYF
TRBJ1-4	few	TRBV28	CASSFGQAEKLFF
TRBJ2-1	NA	TRBV19	CASSVSLRFNEQFF
TRBJ2-7	once	TRBV5-6	CASSLPGQSYEQYF
TRBJ2-7	NA	TRBV19	CASSTGTGGYEQYF
TRBJ1-2	NA	TRBV9	CASSGSDRNTANYGYTF
TRBJ2-7	NA	TRBV10-3	CAISRSGTANSYEQYF
TRBJ1-1	once	TRBV6-5	CASSLSVPSREGAFF
TRBJ2-7	NA	TRBV12-5	CASGLGGTYEQYF
TRBJ2-1	NA	TRBV30	CAWSVSSGGYEQFF
TRBJ2-5	NA	TRBV5-1	CASKRTGGYGETQYF
TRBJ1-2	NA	TRBV12-3/TRBV12-4	CASSQTLGNGYTF
TRBJ1-5	NA	TRBV11-2	CASSLGQGSQPQHF
TRBJ2-7	NA	TRBV23-1	CASSQSRAAGRTYEQYF
TRBJ1-2	once	TRBV6-5	CASTPQGRSYGYTF
TRBJ2-7	NA	TRBV6-5	CASSYSGTETYEQYF
TRBJ1-5	once	TRBV19	CASSAGGGNQPQHF
TRBJ2-3	NA	TRBV30	CAWSGGLGLGDTQYF
TRBJ1-5	NA	TRBV10-3	CATTPKGDSNQPQHF
TRBJ1-3	NA	TRBV12-5	CASGLGTASGNTIYF
TRBJ1-6	NA	TRBV30	CAMGTSYNSPLHF
TRBJ2-7	NA	TRBV7-2	CASSPTGNEQYF
TRBJ2-2	NA	TRBV2	CASSEQGTGELFF